This section outlines one T cell receptor (beta chain) sequence together with its context. The assay was carried out at the deep level. Sequenced by immunoSEQ multiplex PCR; TCRdb stores in-frame clones only, minus some. The sample consists of over a million clones, 95% to 99% of them appearing once. CDR1 is SEHNR, CDR2 FQNEAQ, per germline (reference sequence). This CDR3 has 13 residues. J gave up 6 bases and V 2 bases, and 1 base lay outside the gene matches. The data were obtained in a study of shared clonotypes between healthy human individuals. Sequencing used naive CD4+ T cells sorted from blood. Specified subset: CD45RA+ positively selected. The genes are TRBV7-9 and TRBJ2-1, with TRBD2 identical over 7 bases. This TCR derives from a man younger than 40 in good health. CDR3 in amino acids: CASSLWTSNEQFF. In DNA, the CDR3 is TGTGCCAGCAGCTTATGGACTAGCAATGAGCAGTTCTTC.